Listed below are T cell receptor beta chains from one sample, sequenced in a study of blood T cells in healthy people across ages. MiXCR, applied by TCRdb to the 5' RACE reads, yields one record per CDR3 protein. The sample has about 730,000 distinct CDR3 sequences; about 40% are singletons. The material sequenced was blood. These receptors were taken from a woman aged 55-70 years in good health. Both conserved end residues are part of each CDR3. A D gene is named only where the DNA matches it firmly. For some rows the clone size is stated as once, few or many, or as a class when expanded; others skip it.

j_call cdr3_length d_call clone_size v_call cdr3_aa cdr3_nt
TRBJ2-1 10 NA few TRBV7-9 CASSPNEQFF TGTGCCAGCAGCCCCAATGAGCAGTTCTTC
TRBJ1-2 16 TRBD1 NA TRBV7-2 CASSPGTGHSNYGYTF TGTGCCAGCAGCCCCGGGACAGGACACTCAAACTATGGCTACACCTTC
TRBJ2-3 14 TRBD2 many TRBV24-1 CATTRSGSGDTQYF TGTGCCACCACCCGAAGCGGGAGTGGAGATACGCAGTATTTT
TRBJ2-1 14 NA NA TRBV12-3/TRBV12-4 CATTTRSSYNEQFF TGTGCCACCACGACTAGGAGCTCCTACAATGAGCAGTTCTTC
TRBJ2-1 16 TRBD2 many TRBV29-1 CSVEGGLAGDYNEQFF TGCAGCGTTGAAGGTGGCCTAGCGGGAGACTACAATGAGCAGTTCTTC
TRBJ1-5 15 NA NA TRBV15 CATSHSWGFGQPQHF TGTGCCACCAGCCACTCATGGGGATTTGGTCAGCCCCAGCATTTT
TRBJ2-5 12 TRBD1 many TRBV29-1 CSVLTGGETQYF TGCAGCGTGCTGACAGGGGGAGAGACCCAGTACTTC
TRBJ1-4 15 NA few TRBV5-1 CASSLARGTNEKLFF TGCGCCAGCAGCTTGGCCCGGGGGACTAATGAAAAACTGTTTTTT
TRBJ2-1 16 TRBD2 NA TRBV6-1 CASRVVSGGSYNEQFF TGTGCCAGCAGGGTAGTAAGCGGGGGCTCCTACAATGAGCAGTTCTTC
TRBJ1-4 13 NA NA TRBV20-1 CSATGGHNEKLFF TGCAGTGCCACCGGAGGGCATAATGAAAAACTGTTTTTT
TRBJ1-2 14 NA many TRBV7-2 CASSAGAGVYGYTF TGTGCCAGCAGCGCTGGCGCGGGAGTATACGGCTACACCTTC
TRBJ2-1 15 TRBD2 NA TRBV24-1 CATSDFAGGGDEQFF TGTGCCACCAGTGATTTCGCGGGAGGGGGTGATGAGCAGTTCTTC